Below are 27 T cell receptor beta chains sequenced from a single sample in a study of cytomegalovirus exposure and HLA in healthy donors. Primers: 60 Vbeta forward and 13 Jbeta reverse. Sequencing used immunoSEQ multiplex PCR; TCRdb keeps in-frame clones, though not all of them. This sample yields under 150,000 clones, of which approximately 80% are seen a single time; less than 2% belongs to the top ten. Sequencing was performed on PBMCs. The receptors shown here come from a woman aged 40 to 50 in good health and CMV-seronegative.

The chain joins TRBV7-9 to TRBJ2-1; 12 positions agree with TRBD2. The CDR3 runs 19 residues. J gave up 0 bases and V 4 bases, and 10 bases lay outside the gene matches. Germline CDR1 is SEHNR and CDR2 is FQNEAQ (reference sequence). The CDR3 loop reads CASSYPGTSGSSSYNEQFF. CDR3 sequence (DNA): TGTGCCAGCAGCTACCCCGGGACTAGCGGGTCGAGCTCCTACAATGAGCAGTTCTTC.

The rearrangement uses TRBV28 and TRBJ2-7; a possible D gene is TRBD1 (5 bases). From germline, CDR1 is MDHEN and CDR2 SYDVKM. CDR3 length: 16 amino acids. The ends were cut back, 4 bases at V and 4 bases at J, with 20 bases in the middle. CDR3 in DNA: TGTGCCAGCAGTTCAACCCTGGACACAAGCCAATACGAGCAGTACTTC. Its protein product is CASSSTLDTSQYEQYF.

The rearrangement joins TRBV2 to TRBJ2-5; 11 bases match TRBD2. The junction had 8 bases not matched to a gene; V was cut back by 6 bases and J by 5 bases. Germline-derived CDR1 and CDR2 are SNHLY and FYNNEI. This CDR3 comprises 15 residues. The CDR3: CASRRLAGGYETQYF. CDR3 coding DNA: TGTGCCAGCAGAAGGCTAGCGGGAGGCTACGAGACCCAGTACTTC.

The chain couples TRBV9 to TRBJ2-1; 8 bases agree with TRBD2. The J segment lost 4 bases and the V segment lost 1 base, leaving 7 bases of the junction unmatched. Germline V gene lookup returns CDR1 SGDLS and CDR2 YYNGEE. The CDR3 has 16 residues. The CDR3 nucleotides are TGTGCCAGCAGCGTAATCCGGGCGGGAGGTTACAATGAGCAGTTCTTC. This translates into CASSVIRAGGYNEQFF.

This clone appeared once. In nucleotides, the CDR3 is TGTGCCAGCTCACTCAGGGATAATGAAAAACTGTTTTTT. Amino acids: CASSLRDNEKLFF. V is TRBV18 and J is TRBJ1-4; perhaps TRBD1 as D (5 bases). Germline V gives CDR1 KGHSH, CDR2 LQKENI. Trimming removed 4 bases at V and 4 bases at J, with 7 bases between. The CDR3 contains 13 residues.

V gene TRBV27 combines with J gene TRBJ2-1; 11 nucleotides match TRBD2. Trimming at V came to 7 bases and at J to 7 bases, leaving 9 bases not matched to a gene. The CDR3 sequence is 15 residues long. The germline V gene encodes CDR1 MNHEY and CDR2 SMNVEV (reference sequence). CDR3 sequence reads: CASTAGTSGLNEQFF. In DNA form, the CDR3 reads TGTGCCAGCACCGCAGGGACTAGCGGCTTAAATGAGCAGTTCTTC.

This chain links TRBV28 with TRBJ2-2; a possible D gene is TRBD1 (6 bases). Germline loops: CDR1 MDHEN, CDR2 SYDVKM. The CDR3 covers 16 residues. Between the trimmed V and J ends, which lost 4 bases and 0 bases, there was a span of 12 bases. CDR3 bases: TGTGCCAGCAGTTCTTACAGGGATCCGAACACCGGGGAGCTGTTTTTT. Its translation is CASSSYRDPNTGELFF.

This chain links TRBV7-9 with TRBJ2-7; D gene ambiguous. Trimming took 1 base from V and 6 from J, leaving 10 bases between them. The germline gives CDR1 SEHNR, CDR2 FQNEAQ (reference sequence). The CDR3 has 13 amino acids. Here the CDR3 reads CASSLERGSEQYF. The CDR3 region has the DNA TGTGCCAGCAGCTTAGAGCGCGGTAGCGAGCAGTACTTC.

This clone was counted between two and nine times. V is TRBV10-3 and J is TRBJ1-2, with D possibly being TRBD1 (6 bases). Trimming removed 4 bases at V and 6 bases at J, with 12 bases between. This CDR3 spans 13 amino acids. Germline V gives CDR1 ENHRY, CDR2 SYGVKD. This chain's CDR3 is CAISAGQNHGYTF. CDR3 DNA sequence: TGTGCCATCAGTGCCGGACAGAATCATGGCTACACCTTC.

In nucleotides, the CDR3 is TGTGCCAGCAGTTTTGGGACAGGGGCCGAGCAGTACTTC. It is translated as CASSFGTGAEQYF. The chain has TRBV27 and TRBJ2-7, with 10 bases lining up with TRBD1. Germline-derived CDR1 and CDR2 are MNHEY and SMNVEV (reference sequence). The CDR3 has 13 amino acids. With 3 bases clipped from V and 6 bases from J, the junction kept 2 bases outside the gene matches.

The chain joins TRBV5-1 to TRBJ2-3; D might be TRBD2 (5 bases). The CDR3 spans 14 residues. Between the trimmed V and J ends, which lost 1 base and 5 bases, there was a span of 11 bases. CDR1 is SGHRS, CDR2 YFSETQ, per germline. The CDR3 is CASSLYRGRDTQYF. The DNA of the CDR3 is TGCGCCAGCAGCTTGTACCGGGGTCGAGATACGCAGTATTTT.

This chain uses TRBV11-3 with TRBJ2-2; 7 nucleotides agree with TRBD1. The CDR3 is made up of 15 amino acids. V lost 5 bases and J lost 3; bases outside the gene matches: 6. Germline CDR1 and CDR2: SGHNT and YENEEA. The CDR3 coding sequence is TGTGCCAGCAGCGTCGGGACAGCCGACACCGGGGAGCTGTTTTTT. It is translated as CASSVGTADTGELFF.

This chain joins TRBV5-5 and TRBJ2-7; 8 nucleotides line up with TRBD2. Losses at the gene ends were 0 bases for V and 4 bases for J; bases not matched to a gene: 9. CDR3 length equals 16 residues. Germline assignment: CDR1 SGHKS and CDR2 YYEKEE (reference sequence). For the CDR3, the DNA is TGTGCCAGCAGCTTGGCCGGGAGCGGGAGTGCTTACGAGCAGTACTTC. This translates into CASSLAGSGSAYEQYF.

Only a few counts were recorded for this clone. The V and J genes are TRBV6-1 and TRBJ2-5, with a tentative D call TRBD1 (5 bases). Germline CDR1 and CDR2: MNHNS and SASEGT. V was cut by 5 bases and J by 2 bases, with 15 bases left in between. This CDR3 is 15 amino acids long. In DNA, the CDR3 is TGTGCCAGCAGTCAAACGACAGTCCCGCAAGAGACCCAGTACTTC. Its translation is CASSQTTVPQETQYF.

The V and J genes are TRBV29-1 and TRBJ2-5, with no clear D. CDR3 length: 14 amino acids. Germline V gene lookup returns CDR1 SQVTM and CDR2 ANQGSEA. V was pared by 5 bases and J by 2 bases, with 15 bases between. In DNA form, the CDR3 reads TGCAGCGTTCTCACTGAGGCGCCTCAAGAGACCCAGTACTTC. This encodes CSVLTEAPQETQYF.

The rearrangement joins TRBV15 to TRBJ2-7; TRBD1 is a possible D gene (5 bases). Between the trimmed V and J ends, which lost 1 base and 6 bases, there was a span of 16 bases. The CDR3 is 15 amino acids. CDR1 and CDR2 from the germline V gene are LNHNV and YYDKDF (reference sequence). For the CDR3, the DNA is TGTGCCACCAGCAGAGCAGACAGAAATCTTCGCGAGCAGTACTTC. Translating gives CATSRADRNLREQYF.

V is TRBV11-2 and J is TRBJ1-5; a weak D match, TRBD1 (6 bases). In germline, CDR1 is SGHAT, CDR2 FQNNGV. With 5 bases removed from V and 10 bases from J, the gap between germline ends came to 18 bases. The CDR3 sequence is 14 residues long. This CDR3 reads CASSPRLGGSPQHF. CDR3 nucleotide sequence: TGTGCCAGCAGCCCCCGCCTTGGGGGCAGCCCCCAGCATTTT.

This clone was picked up a small number of times. The rearrangement uses TRBV28 and TRBJ2-7, with a weak D call TRBD1 (7 bases). The germline CDR1 and CDR2 sequences are MDHEN and SYDVKM. The CDR3 length is 17 residues. Trimming took off 2 bases at V and 0 bases at J, with 17 bases between the two ends. CDR3 bases: TGTGCCAGCAGTTTAGACACAGGGGACTTTACCTCCTACGAGCAGTACTTC. This codes for CASSLDTGDFTSYEQYF. Together with reference TRBV28 and TRBJ2-7, the CDR3 gives the full variable domain: DVKVTQSSRYLVKRTGEKVFLECVQDMDHENMFWYRQDPGLGLRLIYFSYDVKMKEKGDIPEGYSVSREKKERFSLILESASTNQTSMYLCASSLDTGDFTSYEQYFGPGTRLTVT.

CDR3 protein: CASSRDTGARGEQYF. CDR3 nucleotide sequence: TGTGCCAGCAGCCGAGACACGGGCGCCCGGGGGGAGCAGTACTTC. The chain is built from TRBV7-8 and TRBJ2-7; possible D gene TRBD2, 6 bases. Trimming took 5 bases from V and 7 from J, leaving 21 bases between them. This CDR3 has 15 amino acids. CDR1 and CDR2 (germline): SGHVS, FQNEAQ. Based on the CDR3 plus reference TRBV7-8 and TRBJ2-7, the full variable domain is GAGVSQSPRYKVAKRGQDVALRCDPISGHVSLFWYQQALGQGPEFLTYFQNEAQLDKSGLPSDRFFAERPEGSVSTLKIQRTQQEDSAVYLCASSRDTGARGEQYFGPGTRLTVT.

J is TRBJ1-1 and V is TRBV18, with a tentative D call TRBD1 (6 bases). The CDR3 contains 14 residues. V gave up 2 bases and J gave up 6 bases, with 13 bases separating them. Germline loops: CDR1 KGHSH, CDR2 LQKENI. CDR3 DNA: TGTGCCAGCTCACCAGGAGGACAGCGTGCTGAAGCTTTCTTT. It translates to CASSPGGQRAEAFF.

The J gene is TRBJ2-5, the V gene TRBV15; 10 bases are a match to TRBD1. Gene TRBJ2-7 matches the end of the DNA better, so the J call may be wrong. There are 15 residues in the CDR3. Germline CDR1 reads LNHNV; CDR2 reads YYDKDF (reference sequence). The CDR3 loop is CATSSGLGTGDEQYF. CDR3 nucleotide sequence: TGTGCCACCAGCAGCGGCTTGGGGACAGGGGACGAGCAGTACTTC.

The chain has TRBV9 and TRBJ1-1; 8 nucleotides match TRBD1. CDR3 length equals 15 residues. Germline V gene sequence: CDR1 SGDLS, CDR2 YYNGEE. V gave up 4 bases and J gave up 2 bases; unmatched junction bases: 7. CDR3 protein: CASSPAGTGNTEAFF. For the CDR3, the DNA is TGTGCCAGCAGCCCGGCCGGGACAGGTAACACTGAAGCTTTCTTT.

The chain is built from TRBV11-2 and TRBJ1-1; no definite D call. The V end was cut by 3 bases, the J end by 3 bases, with 8 bases between. This CDR3 is built from 13 residues. In germline, CDR1 is SGHAT, CDR2 FQNNGV. This CDR3 reads CASSLSEDTEAFF. The DNA for the CDR3 is TGTGCCAGCAGCTTGTCGGAGGACACTGAAGCTTTCTTT.

The chain uses TRBV5-1 and TRBJ1-1; no reliable D call. The V end was cut by 2 bases, the J end by 3 bases, with 11 bases between. Germline-derived CDR1 and CDR2 are SGHRS and YFSETQ. The CDR3 consists of 14 residues. This CDR3 is CASSFLYGDTEAFF. The DNA of the CDR3 is TGCGCCAGCAGCTTCCTCTACGGGGACACTGAAGCTTTCTTT.

This clone came up once. The rearrangement uses TRBV19 and TRBJ2-5, with D perhaps TRBD2 (5 bases). This CDR3 is built from 12 residues. V was shortened by 9 bases and J by 4 bases, with 12 bases between the two germline ends. Germline CDR1 is LNHDA and CDR2 is SQIVND (reference sequence). The CDR3 nucleotides read TGTGCCAGCGGGATACCAAGAGAGACCCAGTACTTC. This translates into CASGIPRETQYF.

This chain uses TRBV29-1 with TRBJ2-7; 7 bases are shared with TRBD1. In germline, CDR1 is SQVTM, CDR2 ANQGSEA. The length of the CDR3 is 16 residues. V lost 5 bases, J lost 0 bases, and 13 bases stayed unmatched. CDR3 sequence: CSVTGTEDISSYEQYF. The CDR3 DNA is TGCAGCGTTACCGGGACAGAGGATATTAGCTCCTACGAGCAGTACTTC.

V is TRBV28 and J is TRBJ1-2; 9 positions match TRBD1. This CDR3 is 13 amino acids long. The trim removed 6 bases at V and 4 bases at J, leaving 3 bases unmatched. From germline, CDR1 is MDHEN and CDR2 SYDVKM. This CDR3 is CASRPGQGYGYTF. CDR3 DNA sequence: TGTGCCAGCAGACCGGGACAGGGCTATGGCTACACCTTC.